The 7 T cell receptor beta chains presented below share a single source sample, sequenced in a study of CXCR3-negative and CXCR3-positive naive CD8 T cells. UMI-labeled TRB cDNA libraries were prepared by 5' RACE. After re-calling the 5' RACE reads, TCRdb lists one entry per CDR3 protein, DNA absent. Listed are about 26,000 distinct CDR3 sequences; approximately 3% falls within the top ten. Sequencing used naive CXCR3- CD8+ T cells from blood. Subset denoted: CD45RO-CCR7+CD27+CD95- naive CD8+ T cells lacking CXCR3 (TNR3-). These receptors were collected from a human donor in good health. Some clones in this sample may be carry-over from other donors' samples.

This chain uses TRBV28 with TRBJ1-6; TCRdb picks TRBD1, but there is no DNA to check that call. Per the germline V gene, CDR1 is MDHEN and CDR2 is SYDVKM. The CDR3 consists of 15 residues. The CDR3 protein is CASSGQGLGNSPLHF.

CDR3: CSVEAGRAGELFF. J is TRBJ2-2 and V is TRBV29-1; TCRdb designates TRBD2, a call that cannot be tested without DNA. The CDR3 consists of 13 residues. CDR1 and CDR2 from the germline V gene are SQVTM and ANQGSEA.

The chain uses TRBV27 and TRBJ2-5; TCRdb's D gene call, TRBD1, goes unchecked for lack of DNA. Germline assignment: CDR1 MNHEY and CDR2 SMNVEV (reference sequence). There are 17 residues in the CDR3. The CDR3 loop is CASSATSLGGGRETQYF.

The J gene is TRBJ2-6, the V gene TRBV2; TCRdb proposes TRBD1, but this gene call is untestable without DNA. The V gene's germline CDR1 is SNHLY and CDR2 FYNNEI. The length of the CDR3 is 17 residues. The CDR3 is CASSAPGHSTGANVLTF.

The chain combines TRBV10-3 with TRBJ2-1; TCRdb's D gene call, TRBD1, goes unchecked for lack of DNA. The CDR3 runs to 14 residues. Germline V CDR1 and CDR2: ENHRY, SYGVKD. The CDR3 here is CAIRAPQGVNEQFF.

The V gene is TRBV7-9, the J gene TRBJ2-7; TCRdb designates TRBD2, a call that cannot be tested without DNA. Germline loops: CDR1 SEHNR, CDR2 FQNEAQ (reference sequence). This CDR3 contains 14 residues. The CDR3 spells CASSPSSSSYEQYF.

The V and J genes are TRBV9 and TRBJ2-7; TCRdb's assignment of TRBD1 cannot be checked, as there is no DNA. This CDR3 has 15 amino acids. Germline V lookup: CDR1 SGDLS, CDR2 YYNGEE. The CDR3 sequence: CASSASGTGGYEQYF.